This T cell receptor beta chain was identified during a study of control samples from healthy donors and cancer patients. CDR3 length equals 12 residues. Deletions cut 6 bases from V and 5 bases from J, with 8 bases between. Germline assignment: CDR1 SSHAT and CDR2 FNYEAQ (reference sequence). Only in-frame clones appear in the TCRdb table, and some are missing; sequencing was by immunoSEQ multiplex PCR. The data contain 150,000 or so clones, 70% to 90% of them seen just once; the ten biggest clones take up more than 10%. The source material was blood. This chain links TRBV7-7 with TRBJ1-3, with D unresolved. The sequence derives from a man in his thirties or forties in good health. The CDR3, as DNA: TGTGCCAGCAGGGACGCCCGAAACACCATATATTTT. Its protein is CASRDARNTIYF.